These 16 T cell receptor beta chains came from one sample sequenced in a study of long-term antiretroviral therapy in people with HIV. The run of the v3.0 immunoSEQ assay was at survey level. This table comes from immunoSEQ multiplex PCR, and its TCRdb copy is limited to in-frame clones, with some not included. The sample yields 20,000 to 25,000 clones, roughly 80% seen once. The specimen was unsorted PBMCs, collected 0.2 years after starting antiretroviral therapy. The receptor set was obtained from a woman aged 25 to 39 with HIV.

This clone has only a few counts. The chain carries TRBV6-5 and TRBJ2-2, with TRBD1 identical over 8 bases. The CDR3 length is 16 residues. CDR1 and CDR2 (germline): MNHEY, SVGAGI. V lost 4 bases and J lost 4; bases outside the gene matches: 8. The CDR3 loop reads CASSLRTGTRTGELFF. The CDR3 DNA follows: TGTGCCAGCAGTTTGAGGACAGGGACGCGCACCGGGGAGCTGTTTTTT.

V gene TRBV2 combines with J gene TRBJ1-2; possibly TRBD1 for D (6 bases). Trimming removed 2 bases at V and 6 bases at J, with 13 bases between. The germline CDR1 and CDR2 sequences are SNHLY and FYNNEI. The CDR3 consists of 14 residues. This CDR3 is CASSERRQADGYTF. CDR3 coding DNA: TGTGCCAGCAGTGAAAGGCGACAGGCAGATGGCTACACCTTC.

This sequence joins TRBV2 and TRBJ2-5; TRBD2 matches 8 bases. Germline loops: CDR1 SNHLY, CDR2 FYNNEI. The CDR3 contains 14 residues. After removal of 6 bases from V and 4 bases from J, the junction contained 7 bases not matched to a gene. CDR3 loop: CASSPPGGVETQYF. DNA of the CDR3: TGTGCCAGCAGCCCCCCGGGGGGGGTAGAGACCCAGTACTTC. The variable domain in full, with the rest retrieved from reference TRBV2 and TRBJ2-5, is EPEVTQTPSHQVTQMGQEVILRCVPISNHLYFYWYRQILGQKVEFLVSFYNNEISEKSEIFDDQFSVERPDGSNFTLKIRSTKLEDSAMYFCASSPPGGVETQYFGPGTRLLVL.

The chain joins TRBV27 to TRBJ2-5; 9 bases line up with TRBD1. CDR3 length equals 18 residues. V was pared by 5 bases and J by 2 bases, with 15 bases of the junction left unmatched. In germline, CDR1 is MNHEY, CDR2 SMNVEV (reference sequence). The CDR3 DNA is TGTGCCAGCAGTCAAAAGTCGACTTGGGACAGGGTGCAAGAGACCCAGTACTTC. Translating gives CASSQKSTWDRVQETQYF.

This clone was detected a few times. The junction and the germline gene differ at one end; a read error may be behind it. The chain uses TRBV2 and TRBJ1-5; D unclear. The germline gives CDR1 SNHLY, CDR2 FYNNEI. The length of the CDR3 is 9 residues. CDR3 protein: CASSQPQHF. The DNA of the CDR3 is TGTGCCAGCAGTCAGCCCCAGCATTTT.

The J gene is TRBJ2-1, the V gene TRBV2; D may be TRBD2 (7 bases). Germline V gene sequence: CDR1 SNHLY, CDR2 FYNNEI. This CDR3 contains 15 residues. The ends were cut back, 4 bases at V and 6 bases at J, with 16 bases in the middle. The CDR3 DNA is TGTGCCAGCAGTGTAGGCGGGGGCCTGGGCAATGAGCAGTTCTTC. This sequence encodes CASSVGGGLGNEQFF. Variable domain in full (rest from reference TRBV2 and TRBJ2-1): EPEVTQTPSHQVTQMGQEVILRCVPISNHLYFYWYRQILGQKVEFLVSFYNNEISEKSEIFDDQFSVERPDGSNFTLKIRSTKLEDSAMYFCASSVGGGLGNEQFFGPGTRLTVL.

This chain's CDR3 is CASSLGGQTGELFF. DNA of the CDR3: TGTGCCAGCAGCTTGGGAGGGCAAACCGGGGAGCTGTTTTTT. The chain joins TRBV5-6 to TRBJ2-2; maybe TRBD2 (5 bases). The CDR3 has 14 amino acids. V lost 0 bases and J 5 bases, leaving 8 bases between the germline ends. Germline V gene lookup returns CDR1 SGHDT and CDR2 YYEEEE. Filled out from reference TRBV5-6 and TRBJ2-2, the complete variable domain reads DAGVTQSPTHLIKTRGQQVTLRCSPKSGHDTVSWYQQALGQGPQFIFQYYEEEERQRGNFPDRFSGHQFPNYSSELNVNALLLGDSALYLCASSLGGQTGELFFGEGSRLTVL.

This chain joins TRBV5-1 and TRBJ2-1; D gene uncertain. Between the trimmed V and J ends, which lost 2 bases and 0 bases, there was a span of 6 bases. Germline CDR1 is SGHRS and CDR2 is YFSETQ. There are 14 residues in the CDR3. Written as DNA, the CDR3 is TGCGCCAGCAGCTTACGAAGCTCCTACAATGAGCAGTTCTTC. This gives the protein CASSLRSSYNEQFF.

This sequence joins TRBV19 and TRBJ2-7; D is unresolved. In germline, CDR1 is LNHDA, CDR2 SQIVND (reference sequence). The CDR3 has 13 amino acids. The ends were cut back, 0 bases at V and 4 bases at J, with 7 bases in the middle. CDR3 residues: CASSIEVRYEQYF. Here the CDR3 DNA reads TGTGCCAGTAGTATAGAGGTCAGGTACGAGCAGTACTTC. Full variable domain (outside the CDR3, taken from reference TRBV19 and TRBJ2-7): DGGITQSPKYLFRKEGQNVTLSCEQNLNHDAMYWYRQDPGQGLRLIYYSQIVNDFQKGDIAEGYSVSREKKESFPLTVTSAQKNPTAFYLCASSIEVRYEQYFGPGTRLTVT.

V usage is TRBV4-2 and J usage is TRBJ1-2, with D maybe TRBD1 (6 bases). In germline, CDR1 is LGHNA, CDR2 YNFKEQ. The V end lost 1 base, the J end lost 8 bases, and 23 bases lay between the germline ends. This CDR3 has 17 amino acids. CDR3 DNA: TGTGCCAGCAGCCAAGGGAGTGGTTCCGAGGGGGGGAAGGGCTACACCTTC. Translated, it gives CASSQGSGSEGGKGYTF.

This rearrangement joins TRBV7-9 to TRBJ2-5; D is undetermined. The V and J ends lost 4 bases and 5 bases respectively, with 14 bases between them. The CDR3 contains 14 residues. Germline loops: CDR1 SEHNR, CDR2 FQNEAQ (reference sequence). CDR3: CASSSPVVVETQYF. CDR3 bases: TGTGCCAGCAGCTCCCCTGTGGTAGTGGAGACCCAGTACTTC.

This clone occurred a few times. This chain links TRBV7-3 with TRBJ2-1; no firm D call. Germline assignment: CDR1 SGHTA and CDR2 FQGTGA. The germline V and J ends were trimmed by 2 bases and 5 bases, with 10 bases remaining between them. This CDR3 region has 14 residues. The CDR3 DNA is TGTGCCAGCAGCTTATTTGCGGCTGACAATGAGCAGTTCTTC. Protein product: CASSLFAADNEQFF.

CDR3 in amino acids: CASSAYRGTTEAFF. The CDR3 DNA sequence: TGTGCCAGCAGCGCGTACCGGGGCACCACTGAAGCTTTCTTT. The V call is TRBV7-3, the J call TRBJ1-1; D possibly corresponds to TRBD1 (5 bases). The V gene's germline CDR1 is SGHTA and CDR2 FQGTGA. V was clipped by 5 bases and J by 4 bases, with 14 bases between them. This CDR3 has 14 residues.

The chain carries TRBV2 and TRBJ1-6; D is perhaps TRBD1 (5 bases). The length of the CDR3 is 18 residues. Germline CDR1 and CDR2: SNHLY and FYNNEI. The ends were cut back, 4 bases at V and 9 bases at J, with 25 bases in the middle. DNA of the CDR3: TGTGCCAGCAGTGGAGACCCGTGGGGCGGCAGGGTGCTTTCACCCCTCCACTTT. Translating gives CASSGDPWGGRVLSPLHF.

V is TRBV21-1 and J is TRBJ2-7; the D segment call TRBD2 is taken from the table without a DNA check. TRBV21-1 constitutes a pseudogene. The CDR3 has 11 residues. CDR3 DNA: TGTGCCAGCCATGGAGTTTACGAGCAGTACGTC. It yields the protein CASHGVYEQYV.

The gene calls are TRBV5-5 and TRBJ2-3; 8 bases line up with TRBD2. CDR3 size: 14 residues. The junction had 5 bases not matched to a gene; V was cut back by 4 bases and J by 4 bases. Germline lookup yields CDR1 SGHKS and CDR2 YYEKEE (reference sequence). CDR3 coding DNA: TGTGCCAGCAGCGGGGGTAGCGGGGCAGATACGCAGTATTTT. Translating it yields CASSGGSGADTQYF.